Included here is one T cell receptor beta chain sequence, with context. The sample holds many counts of this clonotype. The specificity of this receptor is unknown. Per-base quality was not reported, and no clone a single base away is much larger than it. Libraries of naive CD8 T cells were built from anywhere between about 17,000 and 1,000,000 sorted cells, with 10%, 30% or 50% of the purified RNA used. Naive CD8 T cells, defined as CD8+CD4-CCR7+CD45RA+, were FACS-sorted into RLT Plus buffer on a BD FACSAria II. Detection sensitivity was tested by spiking Jurkat RNA equal to ten or so TCR copies' worth into samples containing roughly 17,000-1,100,000 naive CD8 T cells. Enrichment of CD8 T cells was performed with RosetteSep CD8+ T Cell Enrichment Cocktail and Ficoll-Paque, after which ACK red cell lysis was carried out. The data were taken from a study of molecular identifiers for immune sequencing clone quantification (dated by TCRdb to 2016 to 2018). Context from the whole study: For a replicate experiment, the RNA from either around 20,000 or 100,000 naive CD8 T cells was divided into five aliquots, and four of those aliquots went on to sequencing. CD8 T cells were used in a methods study to benchmark molecular-identifier clustering-based TCR repertoire sequencing (MIDCIRS) and TCR RNA copy counting. Here is what the overall study found, with its caveats: Spiked-in Jurkat TCR RNA equal to a single cell's worth was reported to be detectable even within one million naive CD8 T cells. Without barcode sub-clustering, chimeric consensus sequences inflated TCR diversity; chimeras reached as high as 47%. Highly expanded clone sizes could be underestimated if identical TCR molecules share a barcode. Clones above 20 RNA copies held over 98% of molecules in CMV-specific effector cells but under 1% in naive cells. The naive libraries included spiked-in Jurkat TCR RNA (around 10 copies' worth), and this RNA is not part of the donor repertoire. Modeling estimated roughly 3 recovered TCR RNA copies per cell, compared with about 10 by digital PCR, which implies about 30% capture efficiency.

V is cut by 5 bases and J by 5 bases, and the space between the germline ends is 16 bases. The CDR3 holds 15 amino acids from the cysteine to the phenylalanine. Of all the DNA, just the CDR3 is kept, 45 bases in frame from base 1. Per the germline V gene, LGHNA is the CDR1 and YSLEER is the CDR2. The library was prepared using PCR. Sequencing was performed on an Illumina HiSeq 4000. Bulk TCR libraries were made following a previously described method, with the TCR primers given in Table S5. Total RNA was purified with the Qiagen AllPrep DNA/RNA kit. Reads from multiple sequencing runs of the same library were pooled before analysis. The paper's processing steps were these. Reads were retained only if their TCR constant sequence matched exactly, and those retained reads were trimmed to 150 nt and grouped according to their 12-nt molecular barcodes. Within each barcode group, reads were sub-clustered at a 15% Levenshtein threshold, and quality-weighted consensus sequences were built per RNA molecule. Non-functional sequences were discarded, and so were lower-count sequences lying one edit away from another sequence. On the basis of fitting two negative binomial distributions, barcode sub-clusters with fewer than 20% of the maximum read count were discarded. Using fastp trimming at Q25 and MiXCR clonotype assembly, TCRdb reanalyzed the public sequencing data and kept in-frame beta chains. Each CDR3 protein appears once, grouped with its most common genes and DNA. TCRdb's processing, not the study's, gives the V and J calls here. This sample holds tens of thousands of distinct CDR3 sequences; less than 20% were observed only once. Approximately 1.5% of the sample goes to the ten largest clones.

The chain is encoded by TRBV4-3 joined to TRBJ2-1, with TRBD2 as a weak D call on 6 bases. Sequenced material: naive CD8+ T cells from blood, with Jurkat cell RNA spiked in. What the cell subset or site label conveys for this sample: FACS-sorted CD8+CD4-CCR7+CD45RA+ naive T cells. The clonotype comes from a human donor in good health. Some libraries in this study had Jurkat cell RNA spiked in. The DNA is as follows: TGCGCCAGCAGCTGGTCAGCGGGTAATAACAATGAGCAGTTCTTC. Its amino acids are CASSWSAGNNNEQFF.